The 25 T cell receptor beta chains below were found in one sample sequenced in a study of technical replicates of blood from a handful of donors (dated by TCRdb to about 2017). The library was prepared using the immunoSEQ multiplex PCR assay. TCRdb mirrors the immuneACCESS table, restricted to in-frame sequences. Some clones are absent from its copies; in checked studies, under half trace to an unresolved V gene, and the reason for the others is unknown. This sample gives 55,000 to 60,000 clones in total; about 94% of them show up just once. The ten largest make up about 4% of the sample. Sequencing was performed on PBMCs. These receptors were obtained from a human donor in good health. Some clones in this sample may be carry-over from other donors' samples.

The chain uses TRBV5-4 and TRBJ2-7; 11 nucleotides match TRBD2. The germline CDR1 and CDR2 sequences are SGHNT and YYREEE (reference sequence). V lost 4 bases, J lost 4 bases, and 7 bases stayed unmatched. This CDR3 contains 15 residues. For the CDR3, the DNA is TGTGCCAGCAGCCAAGATACTAGCGGGAGTTACGAGCAGTACTTC. Amino acids: CASSQDTSGSYEQYF.

This chain uses TRBV5-5 with TRBJ1-2; D is perhaps TRBD1 (5 bases). The CDR3 has 13 amino acids. CDR1 SGHKS and CDR2 YYEKEE come from the germline V gene (reference sequence). Trimming shortened V by 4 bases and J by 8 bases, and 15 bases separated the two germline ends. CDR3 sequence (DNA): TGTGCCAGCAGCCTCCGGGACTCTAGAGGCTACACCTTC. As protein: CASSLRDSRGYTF.

The chain combines TRBV27 with TRBJ1-4; the D gene is possibly TRBD1 (5 bases). From germline, CDR1 is MNHEY and CDR2 SMNVEV (reference sequence). This CDR3 is 15 amino acids long. V shed 6 bases and J shed 8 bases, with 19 bases lying between them. This CDR3 is CASRLRWQGPEKLFF. The CDR3 DNA follows: TGTGCCAGCAGGCTGAGGTGGCAGGGTCCCGAAAAACTGTTTTTT.

The chain couples TRBV6-5 to TRBJ1-1; 8 bases agree with TRBD1. Germline CDR1 and CDR2: MNHEY and SVGAGI. This CDR3 comprises 15 residues. Trimming removed 5 bases from V and 0 bases from J; junction bases left unmatched: 5. CDR3 loop: CASSKPGQVNTEAFF. In DNA form, the CDR3 reads TGTGCCAGCAGTAAACCGGGACAGGTGAACACTGAAGCTTTCTTT.

This clone appeared a few times. The rearrangement links TRBV4-1 to TRBJ2-7; D is ambiguous. Trimming took off 4 bases at V and 3 bases at J, with 10 bases between the two ends. Per germline, CDR1 MGHRA and CDR2 YSYEKL. This CDR3 spans 13 amino acids. CDR3 in DNA: TGCGCCAGCAGCCCGTATGTAAACTACGAGCAGTACTTC. Translated: CASSPYVNYEQYF.

The rearrangement joins TRBV6-1 to TRBJ2-3, with D possibly matching TRBD2 (7 bases). Germline assignment: CDR1 MNHNS and CDR2 SASEGT. Trimming stripped 7 bases from V and 1 base from J, with 12 bases between. The CDR3 length is 14 residues. CDR3 sequence (DNA): TGTGCCAGCAAGGACGGGGGGCGCACAGATACGCAGTATTTT. Encoded protein: CASKDGGRTDTQYF.

The chain joins TRBV7-2 to TRBJ1-1, with D perhaps TRBD1 (5 bases). The CDR3 has 13 residues. V was clipped by 5 bases and J by 4 bases, with 11 bases between them. Germline assignment: CDR1 SGHTA and CDR2 FQGNSA. DNA for the CDR3: TGTGCCAGCAGCCGAGGAAGGGGCACTGAAGCTTTCTTT. Amino acids: CASSRGRGTEAFF.

Comment on this clone: Other DNA sequences in the sample encode the same CDR3. The chain has TRBV7-2 and TRBJ2-7; D is perhaps TRBD1 (6 bases). Germline CDR1 and CDR2: SGHTA and FQGNSA. The CDR3 spans 13 residues. V dropped 1 base and J dropped 4 bases, with 8 bases sitting between them. Written as DNA, the CDR3 is TGTGCCAGCAGCTTAGAAGGGGGATACGAGCAGTACTTC. Translating it yields CASSLEGGYEQYF.

This clone was seen just once. A junction boundary mismatches the germline segment, possibly from a read error. The genes are TRBV19 and TRBJ2-1; D unclear. Germline assignment: CDR1 LNHDA and CDR2 SQIVND (reference sequence). The CDR3 has 12 residues. The CDR3 is CASSMYYHEQFF. In nucleotides, the CDR3 is TGTGCCAGTAGTATGTACTACCATGAGCAGTTCTTC.

V gene TRBV7-3 combines with J gene TRBJ2-7, with 9 bases matching TRBD2. The V gene's germline CDR1 is SGHTA and CDR2 FQGTGA. The CDR3 is 14 residues long. V shed 4 bases, J shed 0 bases, and the junction held 1 base outside the gene matches. The CDR3 nucleotides are TGTGCCAGCAGCTCTAGCGGGGACTCCTACGAGCAGTACTTC. This codes for CASSSSGDSYEQYF.

The CDR3, as DNA: TGTGCCATCAGTTATAGCGGTAACGAGCAGTACTTC. Translated, it gives CAISYSGNEQYF. V and J are TRBV10-3 and TRBJ2-7, with TRBD2 as a possible D gene (6 bases). V lost 5 bases to trimming and J lost 5 bases, with 10 bases between them. The CDR3 is 12 residues long. Germline V gene data show CDR1 as ENHRY and CDR2 as SYGVKD.

The chain joins TRBV2 to TRBJ2-2; 9 positions match TRBD2. Trimming took 3 bases from V and 6 from J; bases not matched to a gene: 11. Germline CDR1 reads SNHLY; CDR2 reads FYNNEI. CDR3 length equals 17 residues. CDR3 sequence reads: CASSDGKGLAQAGELFF. The CDR3 DNA is TGTGCCAGCAGTGACGGGAAGGGACTAGCCCAGGCCGGGGAGCTGTTTTTT.

The rearrangement uses TRBV18 and TRBJ1-1; D may be TRBD1 (5 bases). V was trimmed by 6 bases and J by 11 bases, leaving 19 bases between them. Germline assignment: CDR1 KGHSH and CDR2 LQKENI. The CDR3 has 13 amino acids. CDR3 bases: TGTGCCAGCTCCCGGGGGGAAAGGGGAATGGCTTTCTTT. Its translation is CASSRGERGMAFF.

The chain has TRBV5-4 and TRBJ2-7, with TRBD2 matching over 16 bases. The V gene end was trimmed by 4 bases and the J gene end by 7 bases; junction bases not matched to a gene: 5. The CDR3 is 15 residues long. From germline, CDR1 is SGHNT and CDR2 YYREEE (reference sequence). CDR3 in DNA: TGTGCCAGCAGCCCAGGGACTAGCGGGAGGGGAGAGCAGTACTTC. It encodes CASSPGTSGRGEQYF.

The chain joins TRBV2 to TRBJ2-3; 10 bases are a match to TRBD2. Germline-derived CDR1 and CDR2 are SNHLY and FYNNEI. The CDR3 extends over 14 amino acids. Trimming took 5 bases from V and 1 from J; bases not matched to a gene: 0. DNA of the CDR3: TGTGCCAGCAGTCTAGCGGGGGGCACAGATACGCAGTATTTT. As protein: CASSLAGGTDTQYF.

This rearrangement joins TRBV7-3 to TRBJ2-1, with 8 bases fitting TRBD2. The CDR3 totals 14 residues. Germline trimming cut 2 bases from V and 9 bases from J; bases unmatched to any gene: 6. Germline V gene sequence: CDR1 SGHTA, CDR2 FQGTGA. CDR3 protein: CASSLSGGEGEQFF. CDR3 DNA sequence: TGTGCCAGCAGCTTATCCGGGGGGGAGGGTGAGCAGTTCTTC.

The chain is built from TRBV10-3 and TRBJ1-1; TRBD1 aligns across 10 bases. CDR3 size: 18 residues. Trimming cost V 3 bases and J 3 bases; bases outside gene matches: 13. From germline, CDR1 is ENHRY and CDR2 SYGVKD. CDR3 region: CAISDPTTGGGEYTEAFF. CDR3 DNA: TGTGCCATCAGTGATCCTACGACAGGGGGCGGGGAATACACTGAAGCTTTCTTT.

The genes are TRBV4-2 and TRBJ2-7; 7 nucleotides match TRBD2. The CDR3 contains 16 residues. The junction had 11 bases not matched to a gene; V was cut back by 1 base and J by 5 bases. Looked up from germline, CDR1 is LGHNA and CDR2 is YNFKEQ. CDR3 bases: TGTGCCAGCAGCCAAGTATTCGGACTAGTATCCCACGAGCAGTACTTC. Translation: CASSQVFGLVSHEQYF.

In this sample, this clone turned up a few times. This chain connects TRBV4-1 to TRBJ2-3; possible D gene TRBD1, 5 bases. Germline CDR1 reads MGHRA; CDR2 reads YSYEKL. The CDR3 covers 14 residues. V lost 2 bases to trimming and J lost 3 bases, with 9 bases between them. The CDR3 reads CASSQRGSTDTQYF. The CDR3 bases are TGCGCCAGCAGCCAAAGGGGTTCTACAGATACGCAGTATTTT.

The gene calls are TRBV28 and TRBJ2-2, with TRBD1 as a possible D gene (6 bases). The CDR3 has 16 amino acids. Trimming took 7 bases from V and 5 from J, leaving 20 bases between them. CDR1 MDHEN and CDR2 SYDVKM come from the germline V gene. CDR3 loop: CASTQTGLLGTGELFF. The CDR3, as DNA: TGTGCCAGCACTCAGACAGGACTCCTGGGGACCGGGGAGCTGTTTTTT. The whole variable domain, filled in from reference TRBV28 and TRBJ2-2, reads DVKVTQSSRYLVKRTGEKVFLECVQDMDHENMFWYRQDPGLGLRLIYFSYDVKMKEKGDIPEGYSVSREKKERFSLILESASTNQTSMYLCASTQTGLLGTGELFFGEGSRLTVL.

The CDR3 is CAIAGNGANVLTF. DNA for the CDR3: TGTGCCATCGCGGGGAACGGGGCCAACGTCCTGACTTTC. The chain has TRBV11-3 and TRBJ2-6; D may be TRBD2 (6 bases). V lost 10 bases and J 4 bases, leaving 11 bases between the germline ends. The CDR3 runs to 13 residues. The germline V gene has CDR1 SGHNT and CDR2 YENEEA.

The rearrangement joins TRBV7-9 to TRBJ1-1, with 8 bases identical to TRBD1. The CDR3 sequence is 15 residues long. The V gene end was trimmed by 5 bases and the J gene end by 3 bases; junction bases not matched to a gene: 8. From germline, CDR1 is SEHNR and CDR2 FQNEAQ (reference sequence). The CDR3 spells CASSPYRGEHTEAFF. The DNA for the CDR3 is TGTGCCAGCAGCCCTTACAGGGGGGAGCACACTGAAGCTTTCTTT.

The gene calls are TRBV6-6 and TRBJ2-7; D possibly corresponds to TRBD2 (5 bases). The V gene lost 7 bases and the J gene lost 7 bases, with 17 bases spanning the gap. The CDR3 extends over 13 amino acids. Looked up from germline, CDR1 is MNHNY and CDR2 is SVGAGI (reference sequence). The CDR3 region is CASTLLGPGEQYF. The CDR3 coding sequence is TGTGCCAGCACTTTACTAGGTCCGGGGGAGCAGTACTTC.

This rearrangement joins TRBV4-3 to TRBJ1-3, with D hard to call. The V and J ends lost 3 bases and 0 bases respectively, with 9 bases between them. Per the germline V gene, CDR1 is LGHNA and CDR2 is YSLEER. The CDR3 is 15 residues long. CDR3 bases: TGCGCCAGCAGCCAGGCCGCAGACTCTGGAAACACCATATATTTT. Translating it yields CASSQAADSGNTIYF.

The chain recombines TRBV19 with TRBJ1-5; a possible D gene is TRBD1 (6 bases). Trimming cost V 5 bases and J 1 base, with 15 bases left between them. Germline CDR1 is LNHDA and CDR2 is SQIVND (reference sequence). This CDR3 is built from 16 residues. CDR3 in amino acids: CASSPWDIESNQPQHF. The CDR3 DNA sequence: TGTGCCAGTAGTCCCTGGGACATCGAAAGCAATCAGCCCCAGCATTTT.